This TCR beta chain was retrieved from a study of blood T cell repertoires in COVID-19 (dated by TCRdb to the early 2020s). Notes on the research overall: Samples from collaborators originated in the United States, Italy and Spain and spanned both the acute and convalescent phases of COVID-19. Where available, HLA class I and class II types were taken from metadata supplied by the sample provider and were not determined by assay-based typing. The material from the prospective study consisted of cDNA or gDNA derived from T cells, B-cell-depleted T cells, or PBMCs. A de-identified subject ID, COVID-19 status, age in years and sex were almost always included in the sample metadata. The repertoires were made available in a free public database intended to serve as a resource for research on the immune response to SARS-CoV-2. The samples were drawn from two sources: the first 160 participants of the ongoing ImmuneRACE study, and about 1,300 subjects contributed by 6 global collaborators. The dataset comprised deeply sampled blood TCRbeta repertoires from subjects exposed to, actively infected with, or recovered from COVID-19.

Results and caveats for the whole study, not just this receptor: The amount of clinical and demographic metadata varied by source and participant and was provided uncurated.

The immunoSEQ Assay, a bias-controlled multiplex PCR, was used to amplify TCRbeta CDR3 regions from genomic DNA. Concerning the study's data processing: Within the assay, amplification of reference gene primers was used to estimate how many nucleated cells each sample contained. To quantify the absolute abundance of each unique TCRbeta CDR3 rearrangement, sequence reads were collapsed and filtered. Productive Simpson clonality was computed per sample as the square root of Simpson's diversity index over productive rearrangements. In its TCRdb copy, this immuneACCESS table keeps in-frame sequences only and misses some clones. Where compared with another copy, unresolved V genes explain less than half of these, and the others have no known cause. V, J and clone size derive from that table, while D and trimming were established from the DNA sequence. For this sample there are about 310,000 clones; about nine tenths appear just once. 1% of the sample rests with the top ten.

Whole blood was collected in K2EDTA tubes by collaborating institutions according to the institutions' own protocols. For TCRbeta analysis, collaborator samples were shipped as frozen whole blood, as isolated PBMCs, or as DNA extracted from either sample type. Concerning this clone: Which antigen it targets is not known. Qualities for individual bases were not recorded, and no much larger clone is one base off.

The sequence was obtained from a man aged 45-65 years with active or convalescent COVID-19. Sequenced sample: peripheral blood.

The DNA reads as follows: TGCGCCAGCAGCTCACCGGGACAGGGTACAGGGTACACTGAAGCTTTCTTT. It specifies CASSSPGQGTGYTEAFF. This chain is built from TRBV5-1 and TRBJ1-1; the junction holds 9 bases that match TRBD1. From cysteine to phenylalanine, the CDR3 is 17 amino acids long. The sequence is cut down to CDR3 DNA, 51 bases in frame from base 1. Ends trimmed: V by 3 bases, J by 3 bases; bases unmatched to a gene: 12. Per the germline V gene, SGHRS is the CDR1 and YFSETQ is the CDR2.